The next 18 T cell receptor beta chains were all read from a single sample in a study of shared clonotypes between healthy human individuals. The table came from immunoSEQ multiplex PCR; TCRdb's copy has only in-frame clones and leaves some out. The sample has 230,000 or so clones, approximately 70% seen once. Sequenced: memory CD4+ T cells sorted from blood. Subset denoted: CD45RA-negative fraction. The receptor set was obtained from a man aged 25 to 40 in good health.

This clone was seen more than once but under ten times. The V call is TRBV6-6, the J call TRBJ2-2; D is possibly TRBD2 (6 bases). The CDR3 totals 16 residues. Germline-derived CDR1 and CDR2 are MNHNY and SVGAGI (reference sequence). V lost 2 bases to trimming and J lost 1 base, with 11 bases between them. The CDR3 bases are TGTGCCAGCAGTTACGGCGGGGTCGGGAACACCGGGGAGCTGTTTTTT. Translating it yields CASSYGGVGNTGELFF.

CDR3 sequence (DNA): TGTGCCAGCAGTTTAGCGGGAGGGGGAACAGATACGCAGTATTTT. This encodes CASSLAGGGTDTQYF. The rearrangement joins TRBV6-5 to TRBJ2-3; TRBD2 matches 11 bases. This CDR3 has 15 amino acids. Trimming at V came to 4 bases and at J to 3 bases, leaving 3 bases not matched to a gene. Germline lookup yields CDR1 MNHEY and CDR2 SVGAGI.

The chain carries TRBV15 and TRBJ2-5; D is unresolved. The CDR3 loop spans 12 amino acids. CDR1 and CDR2 (germline): LNHNV, YYDKDF (reference sequence). V lost 0 bases, J lost 4 bases, and 3 bases lay in between. The CDR3 spells CATSREGETQYF. CDR3 in DNA: TGTGCCACCAGCAGAGAAGGAGAGACCCAGTACTTC.

Only a few counts were recorded for this clone. The gene calls are TRBV25-1 and TRBJ2-3, with 14 nucleotides matching TRBD2. The J segment lost 6 bases and the V segment lost 5 bases, leaving 1 base of the junction unmatched. This CDR3 has 14 amino acids. Germline V gene lookup returns CDR1 MGHDK and CDR2 SYGVNS. The CDR3 coding sequence is TGTGCCAGCAGTCGGACTAGCGGGAGGGATACGCAGTATTTT. This encodes CASSRTSGRDTQYF.

The chain combines TRBV7-2 with TRBJ2-7, with a possible D match to TRBD1 (6 bases). V lost 1 base and J lost 3, with 10 bases in between. The germline gives CDR1 SGHTA, CDR2 FQGNSA. This CDR3 is 14 amino acids long. CDR3 protein: CASSLDAGVYEQYF. The CDR3 DNA reads TGTGCCAGCAGCTTAGACGCAGGGGTCTACGAGCAGTACTTC.

A few counts support this clone. The chain uses TRBV28 and TRBJ2-2, with D unclear. This CDR3 has 12 amino acids. Germline CDR1 is MDHEN and CDR2 is SYDVKM. The germline V and J ends were trimmed by 1 base and 9 bases, with 6 bases remaining between them. CDR3 DNA sequence: TGTGCCAGCAGTTTATTTGGCCGGGAGCTGTTTTTT. It encodes CASSLFGRELFF. Supplemented by reference TRBV28 and TRBJ2-2, the full variable domain reads DVKVTQSSRYLVKRTGEKVFLECVQDMDHENMFWYRQDPGLGLRLIYFSYDVKMKEKGDIPEGYSVSREKKERFSLILESASTNQTSMYLCASSLFGRELFFGEGSRLTVL.

The chain has TRBV30 and TRBJ2-1, with D perhaps matching TRBD2 (5 bases). Germline CDR1 and CDR2: GTSNPN and SVGIG (reference sequence). The CDR3 sequence is 15 residues long. The V gene lost 3 bases and the J gene lost 5 bases, with 17 bases spanning the gap. CDR3 nucleotides: TGTGCCTGGAGAGTGACGGGGAAATTGAACAATGAGCAGTTCTTC. Protein: CAWRVTGKLNNEQFF.

The chain links TRBV12-5 to TRBJ2-1; 7 nucleotides match TRBD2. This CDR3 has 15 amino acids. From germline, CDR1 is LGHNT and CDR2 FRNRAP. Losses at the gene ends were 5 bases for V and 7 bases for J; bases not matched to a gene: 11. Here the CDR3 DNA reads TGTGCTAGTGGTATCCTCCGGGGGGTTTGGAATGAGCAGTTCTTC. This gives the protein CASGILRGVWNEQFF.

The chain links TRBV7-3 to TRBJ2-3; weak D call: TRBD2 (6 bases). The CDR3 consists of 15 residues. V lost 10 bases, J lost 0 bases, and 17 bases lay in between. In germline, CDR1 is SGHTA, CDR2 FQGTGA. For the CDR3, the DNA is TGTGCCACCGGCCCGGGAGCATCGAGCACAGATACGCAGTATTTT. It encodes CATGPGASSTDTQYF. Complete variable domain (other parts from reference TRBV7-3 and TRBJ2-3): GAGVSQTPSNKVTEKGKYVELRCDPISGHTALYWYRQSLGQGPEFLIYFQGTGAADDSGLPNDRFFAVRPEGSVSTLKIQRTERGDSAVYLCATGPGASSTDTQYFGPGTRLTVL.

V gene TRBV28 combines with J gene TRBJ1-5; TRBD1 matches at 11 bases. Germline V gene data show CDR1 as MDHEN and CDR2 as SYDVKM. V shed 5 bases and J 3 bases; nucleotides not matched to a gene: 9. The CDR3 spans 17 residues. CDR3 protein: CASSLGQGAKHNQPQHF. As DNA, the CDR3 is TGTGCCAGCAGTCTCGGACAGGGGGCAAAGCACAATCAGCCCCAGCATTTT.

V and J are TRBV29-1 and TRBJ2-3; TRBD1 agrees at 10 bases. V shed 6 bases, J shed 3 bases, and the junction held 9 bases outside the gene matches. The CDR3 runs to 15 residues. CDR1 is SQVTM and CDR2 is ANQGSEA in the germline V gene. CDR3 bases: TGCAGCGTCGAGGGGGACAGGGGAGTGACAGATACGCAGTATTTT. Protein sequence: CSVEGDRGVTDTQYF.

This clone was recorded once. The junction departs from germline at one end; a sequencing error may be responsible. This sequence joins TRBV13 and TRBJ2-1; TRBD2 aligns across 8 bases. Per the germline V gene, CDR1 is PRHDT and CDR2 is FYEKMQ (reference sequence). This CDR3 contains 16 residues. CDR3 amino acids: CASSLGGRGAYNEQFF. The CDR3, as DNA: TGTGCCAGCAGCCTAGGTGGGCGGGGGGCCTACAATGAGCAGTTCTTC.

This chain joins TRBV19 and TRBJ2-5; 13 bases line up with TRBD2. CDR1 and CDR2 from the germline V gene are LNHDA and SQIVND (reference sequence). There are 17 residues in the CDR3. The trim removed 1 base at V and 5 bases at J, leaving 7 bases unmatched. The CDR3 loop reads CASSIATLAGGTETQYF. The CDR3 DNA sequence: TGTGCCAGTAGTATAGCAACACTAGCGGGAGGGACTGAGACCCAGTACTTC.

The V call is TRBV7-7, the J call TRBJ2-2; a possible D gene is TRBD1 (5 bases). Between the trimmed V and J ends, which lost 4 bases and 3 bases, there was a span of 12 bases. Germline values: CDR1 SSHAT, CDR2 FNYEAQ (reference sequence). CDR3 length equals 15 residues. In DNA, the CDR3 is TGTGCCAGCAGCTCAACCCAGGGTTACACCGGGGAGCTGTTTTTT. It specifies CASSSTQGYTGELFF.

A word on this clone: A much bigger clone sits one base away, suggesting this may be a read error. Other DNA sequences from this sample encode an identical CDR3 as well. The chain has TRBV5-6 and TRBJ2-3; 7 positions agree with TRBD2. The V gene's germline CDR1 is SGHDT and CDR2 YYEEEE. The CDR3 has 14 residues. After removal of 2 bases from V and 6 bases from J, the junction contained 6 bases not matched to a gene. CDR3 nucleotide sequence: TGTGCCAGCAGCTTTGGGGGGGAGGGGGATACGCAGTATTTT. This gives the protein CASSFGGEGDTQYF.

The chain recombines TRBV5-3 with TRBJ2-1; 7 bases fit TRBD2. TRBV5-3 carries the ORF label, with uncertain function. The V segment lost 3 bases and the J segment 6 bases; nucleotides outside the gene matches: 18. The CDR3 is made up of 18 amino acids. The DNA for the CDR3 is TGTGCCAGAAGCTACAACCTTAGGGGAACTAGCGAACCCAATGAGCAGTTCTTC. Protein: CARSYNLRGTSEPNEQFF.

V gene TRBV4-1 combines with J gene TRBJ2-1; tentatively, D is TRBD1 (6 bases). Germline lookup yields CDR1 MGHRA and CDR2 YSYEKL. V was trimmed by 7 bases and J by 15 bases, leaving 31 bases between them. The CDR3 is 16 residues long. The CDR3 DNA sequence: TGCGCCAGCACCCAGTCTGGGTCACAGGGCGAGGAAATACGGTTCTTC. Its protein is CASTQSGSQGEEIRFF.

The chain couples TRBV5-1 to TRBJ2-7; 8 bases match TRBD2. Trimming at V came to 4 bases and at J to 0 bases, leaving 3 bases not matched to a gene. CDR3 length: 14 residues. Germline V gene sequence: CDR1 SGHRS, CDR2 YFSETQ. The CDR3 protein is CASSVTSGSYEQYF. CDR3 nucleotide sequence: TGCGCCAGCAGCGTAACTAGCGGCTCCTACGAGCAGTACTTC. Full variable domain (outside the CDR3, taken from reference TRBV5-1 and TRBJ2-7): KAGVTQTPRYLIKTRGQQVTLSCSPISGHRSVSWYQQTPGQGLQFLFEYFSETQRNKGNFPGRFSGRQFSNSRSEMNVSTLELGDSALYLCASSVTSGSYEQYFGPGTRLTVT.